This TCR beta chain was identified during a study of CD8+ T cells in alopecia areata. For the study at large: Dosing spanned 6 to 18 months on tofacitinib, then 6 months off drug.

Treatment described: oral pan-JAK inhibitor, 5-10 mg twice daily. Sequencing relied on a cDNA template that was reverse transcribed from extracted RNA. TCRdb's copy holds only in-frame clones and misses some; the assay was immunoSEQ multiplex PCR. The data hold around 120,000 clones, with approximately 52% observed a single time. V gave up 1 base and J gave up 5 bases; unmatched junction bases: 8. CDR3 length: 16 amino acids. Germline CDR1 and CDR2: MNHEY and SMNVEV (reference sequence). Concerning this clone itself: Antigen: not known.

The study's findings and limits: The treated group had a single nonresponder, limiting CD8+ expansion-response conclusions. Against the mouse data, patients shared TCRs less clearly, possibly for HLA reasons. With tofacitinib ongoing, many expanded lesional clones persisted in both scalp and blood.

The sample was CD8+ T cells sorted from blood, taken at week 4, from a patient treated with tofacitinib. This chain connects TRBV27 to TRBJ2-1, with 7 nucleotides matching TRBD2. The TCR sequence derives from a human donor with alopecia areata. CDR3 loop: CASSLFSAGSNNEQFF. In DNA, the CDR3 is TGTGCCAGCAGTTTATTCTCAGCGGGGAGCAACAATGAGCAGTTCTTC.